The clone carrying this T cell receptor (beta chain) was picked up many times. Its antigen is unidentified. The sample comes from a study of T cells after yellow fever vaccination. Study-level background: For low cell numbers, libraries were made with SMART-Seq v4 Ultra Low Input. Regarding the study as a whole: A weaker but faster secondary response was observed, peaking on day 5 versus 15.

TCRdb re-called the 5' RACE reads through MiXCR, storing one row per CDR3 protein. In the table there are roughly 250,000 distinct CDR3 sequences, 13% of which are singletons. J lost 5 bases, V lost 3 bases, and 11 bases had no gene match. This CDR3 spans 15 amino acids. Per germline, CDR1 SQVTM and CDR2 ANQGSEA. The sequences come from CD4+ T cells sorted from PBMCs, collected 45 days after the yellow fever booster vaccination. The gene calls are TRBV29-1 and TRBJ2-7, with 9 bases fitting TRBD1. This TCR was sampled from a man aged 30 to 39 who received the YFV17D yellow fever vaccine. The DNA of the CDR3 is TGCAGCGTTGACCGACCGGGACAGGGAATAGACGAGCAGTACTTC. Translation gives CSVDRPGQGIDEQYF.